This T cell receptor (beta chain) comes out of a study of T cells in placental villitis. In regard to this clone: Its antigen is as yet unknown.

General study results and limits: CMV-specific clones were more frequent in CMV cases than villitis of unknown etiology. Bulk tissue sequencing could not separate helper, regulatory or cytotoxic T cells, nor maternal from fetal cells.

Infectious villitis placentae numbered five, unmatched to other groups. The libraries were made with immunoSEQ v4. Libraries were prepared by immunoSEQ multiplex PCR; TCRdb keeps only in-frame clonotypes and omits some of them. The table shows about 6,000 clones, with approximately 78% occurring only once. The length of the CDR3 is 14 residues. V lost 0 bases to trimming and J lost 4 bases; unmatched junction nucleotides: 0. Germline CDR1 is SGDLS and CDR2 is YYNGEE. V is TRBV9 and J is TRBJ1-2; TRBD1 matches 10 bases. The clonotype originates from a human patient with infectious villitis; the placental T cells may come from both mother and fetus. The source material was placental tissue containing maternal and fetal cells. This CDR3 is CASSVGTGGYGYTF. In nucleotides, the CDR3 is TGTGCCAGCAGCGTAGGGACAGGGGGCTATGGCTACACCTTC.